The 25 T cell receptor beta chains listed next were all sequenced from one sample in a study of control samples from healthy donors and cancer patients. Assay: immunoSEQ multiplex PCR; the TCRdb copy retains only in-frame clones and omits some. The data hold roughly 190,000 clones, with 91% observed a single time. The sequenced material came from blood. Receptors were obtained from a woman aged 25 to 39 in good health.

This clone was observed a handful of times. The gene calls are TRBV9 and TRBJ1-5, with no clear D. Germline CDR1 reads SGDLS; CDR2 reads YYNGEE. The germline V and J ends were trimmed by 0 bases and 7 bases, with 2 bases remaining between them. The CDR3 spans 11 residues. The CDR3 loop is CASSVEQPQHF. CDR3 in DNA: TGTGCCAGCAGCGTAGAGCAGCCCCAGCATTTT.

The chain couples TRBV11-3 to TRBJ2-4; 9 bases fit TRBD1. There are 16 residues in the CDR3. Germline V gene data show CDR1 as SGHNT and CDR2 as YENEEA. Trimming removed 2 bases from V and 0 bases from J; junction bases left unmatched: 2. The CDR3 DNA sequence: TGTGCCAGCAGCTTAACGGGACAGGGAGCCAAAAACATTCAGTACTTC. It specifies CASSLTGQGAKNIQYF.

The CDR3 bases are TGTGCCATCAGCGAGCGGGAGGGCTACGAGCAGTACTTC. Protein product: CAISEREGYEQYF. This chain joins TRBV10-3 and TRBJ2-7; TRBD2 agrees at 10 bases. Germline V gene data show CDR1 as ENHRY and CDR2 as SYGVKD. CDR3 size: 13 residues. Losses at the gene ends were 6 bases for V and 3 bases for J; bases not matched to a gene: 2.

This chain joins TRBV5-6 and TRBJ1-2, with 8 bases fitting TRBD1. CDR1 SGHDT and CDR2 YYEEEE come from the germline V gene. This CDR3 is 13 amino acids long. The V segment lost 3 bases and the J segment 6 bases; nucleotides outside the gene matches: 4. CDR3 DNA: TGTGCCAGCAGCTCCAGGGGGCGGGATGGCTACACCTTC. This translates into CASSSRGRDGYTF.

This sequence joins TRBV27 and TRBJ2-1; 11 nucleotides match TRBD2. The CDR3 is made up of 16 amino acids. With 6 bases clipped from V and 1 base from J, the junction kept 5 bases outside the gene matches. The germline CDR1 and CDR2 sequences are MNHEY and SMNVEV (reference sequence). As DNA, the CDR3 is TGTGCCAGCAGACTGGGACTAGCGGCTTCCTACAATGAGCAGTTCTTC. Translated, it gives CASRLGLAASYNEQFF.

The V gene is TRBV15, the J gene TRBJ1-2, with D perhaps matching TRBD1 (6 bases). The V end lost 2 bases, the J end lost 2 bases, and 9 bases lay between the germline ends. The germline gives CDR1 LNHNV, CDR2 YYDKDF (reference sequence). The CDR3 has 14 amino acids. The CDR3 region has the DNA TGTGCCACCAGCAGAATCGGACAGAACTATGGCTACACCTTC. This translates into CATSRIGQNYGYTF. The full variable domain, rest sourced from reference TRBV15 and TRBJ1-2, is DAMVIQNPRYQVTQFGKPVTLSCSQTLNHNVMYWYQQKSSQAPKLLFHYYDKDFNNEADTPDNFQSRRPNTSFCFLDIRSPGLGDTAMYLCATSRIGQNYGYTFGSGTRLTVV.

The chain uses TRBV10-3 and TRBJ2-7; tentatively, D is TRBD1 or TRBD2 (5 bases each). From germline, CDR1 is ENHRY and CDR2 SYGVKD. This CDR3 has 15 amino acids. Trimming cost V 4 bases and J 2 bases, with 15 bases left between them. The CDR3 region has the DNA TGTGCCATCAGTGTTGGAAGGGACCTCACCTACGAGCAGTACTTC. Its translation: CAISVGRDLTYEQYF.

The rearrangement links TRBV27 to TRBJ2-1; D is undetermined. V lost 5 bases and J lost 4, with 9 bases in between. The germline V gene has CDR1 MNHEY and CDR2 SMNVEV (reference sequence). The CDR3 has 13 residues. CDR3 sequence (DNA): TGTGCCAGCAGTCAAAACAGATACAATGAGCAGTTCTTC. This codes for CASSQNRYNEQFF.

This clone was counted once. Germline and junction disagree at one end, which may indicate a read error. J is TRBJ1-2 and V is TRBV2; D is unclear. The CDR3 runs 14 residues. Germline V lookup: CDR1 SNHLY, CDR2 FYNNEI. CDR3 protein: CASTEEPVFYGYTF. CDR3 DNA sequence: TGTGCCAGCACTGAAGAGCCTGTGTTTTATGGCTACACCTTC.

This chain connects TRBV28 to TRBJ1-3; 10 positions match TRBD1. Per germline, CDR1 MDHEN and CDR2 SYDVKM. J lost 0 bases, V lost 4 bases, and 3 bases had no gene match. The CDR3 consists of 16 residues. The CDR3 spells CASSSTGGYSGNTIYF. The CDR3 DNA follows: TGTGCCAGCAGTTCGACAGGGGGCTACTCTGGAAACACCATATATTTT.

This clone appeared once. V is TRBV30 and J is TRBJ2-3; D gene uncertain. The CDR3 is 14 amino acids. The germline gives CDR1 GTSNPN, CDR2 SVGIG (reference sequence). The ends were cut back, 3 bases at V and 2 bases at J, with 12 bases in the middle. In nucleotides, the CDR3 is TGTGCCTGGAGATCGGACCCCAACACAGATACGCAGTATTTT. Its protein is CAWRSDPNTDTQYF.

The chain uses TRBV6-2 or TRBV6-3 and TRBJ2-7; unclear D gene. This CDR3 contains 15 residues. Germline V gene data show CDR1 as MNHEY and CDR2 as SVGEGT. V was clipped by 2 bases and J by 0 bases, with 11 bases between them. CDR3 amino acids: CASSYKDDSSYEQYF. The DNA of the CDR3 is TGTGCCAGCAGTTACAAAGACGATAGCTCCTACGAGCAGTACTTC.

CDR3 sequence: CASSQGVQPNTEAFF. CDR3 nucleotides: TGTGCCAGCAGCCAAGGCGTACAACCAAACACTGAAGCTTTCTTT. The V and J genes are TRBV14 and TRBJ1-1, with no clear D. Germline CDR1 is SGHDN and CDR2 is FVKESK. The CDR3 contains 15 residues. Trimming removed 1 base from V and 2 bases from J, with 11 bases in between. The full variable domain, rest sourced from reference TRBV14 and TRBJ1-1, is EAGVTQFPSHSVIEKGQTVTLRCDPISGHDNLYWYRRVMGKEIKFLLHFVKESKQDESGMPNNRFLAERTGGTYSTLKVQPAELEDSGVYFCASSQGVQPNTEAFFGQGTRLTVV.

This chain links TRBV10-3 with TRBJ1-1; a weak D match, TRBD1 (6 bases). Per the germline V gene, CDR1 is ENHRY and CDR2 is SYGVKD. This CDR3 has 14 residues. V gave up 2 bases and J gave up 1 base, with 8 bases separating them. This chain's CDR3 is CAISEGQPNTEAFF. For the CDR3, the DNA is TGTGCCATCAGTGAGGGACAGCCGAACACTGAAGCTTTCTTT.

The chain is built from TRBV6-1 and TRBJ1-3; D is ambiguous. CDR1 and CDR2 from the germline V gene are MNHNS and SASEGT. The CDR3 spans 14 residues. The V gene lost 3 bases and the J gene lost 0 bases, with 6 bases spanning the gap. The CDR3 sequence: CASSDLDSGNTIYF. The CDR3 region has the DNA TGTGCCAGCAGTGATCTTGACTCTGGAAACACCATATATTTT.

The chain joins TRBV28 to TRBJ1-3; D gene uncertain. The CDR3 has 11 amino acids. Trimming shortened V by 6 bases and J by 5 bases, and 5 bases separated the two germline ends. Germline V gene data show CDR1 as MDHEN and CDR2 as SYDVKM. The DNA of the CDR3 is TGTGCCAGCAGATCGAGAAACACCATATATTTT. Residues: CASRSRNTIYF.

This chain connects TRBV2 to TRBJ1-5, with TRBD1 as a possible D gene (5 bases). The ends were cut back, 2 bases at V and 6 bases at J, with 11 bases in the middle. The CDR3 covers 14 residues. Germline-derived CDR1 and CDR2 are SNHLY and FYNNEI. This CDR3 is CASSELRGGQPQHF. DNA of the CDR3: TGTGCCAGCAGTGAATTGCGGGGGGGTCAGCCCCAGCATTTT.

The V gene is TRBV18, the J gene TRBJ1-4, with a weak D call TRBD1 (6 bases). Germline V gene sequence: CDR1 KGHSH, CDR2 LQKENI. The CDR3 is 15 amino acids. Trimming removed 3 bases at V and 5 bases at J, with 13 bases between. The CDR3 DNA follows: TGTGCCAGCTCACCCGCGACAGGAGAGAATGAAAAACTGTTTTTT. It is translated as CASSPATGENEKLFF.

The rearrangement uses TRBV3-1 (or the pseudogene TRBV3-2) and TRBJ2-1; TRBD2 aligns across 11 bases. Germline loops: CDR1 LGHDT, CDR2 YNNKEL (reference sequence). J lost 2 bases, V lost 1 base, and 10 bases had no gene match. The CDR3 is made up of 19 amino acids. CDR3: CASSQGRLAGGRPYNEQFF. The CDR3 nucleotides read TGTGCCAGCAGCCAAGGTCGCCTAGCGGGAGGAAGGCCCTACAATGAGCAGTTCTTC.

The chain joins TRBV27 to TRBJ2-3; 11 bases fit TRBD2. Per the germline V gene, CDR1 is MNHEY and CDR2 is SMNVEV (reference sequence). The CDR3 totals 17 residues. The junction had 9 bases not matched to a gene; V was cut back by 6 bases and J by 1 base. CDR3 nucleotide sequence: TGTGCCAGCAGCCGGACTAGCGGGCCCGGAGGCACAGATACGCAGTATTTT. This translates into CASSRTSGPGGTDTQYF.

V and J are TRBV6-1 and TRBJ1-6; D remains unclear. The V gene lost 0 bases and the J gene lost 7 bases, with 4 bases spanning the gap. The CDR3 spans 13 residues. In germline, CDR1 is MNHNS, CDR2 SASEGT. CDR3 coding DNA: TGTGCCAGCAGTGAAGCCGAGAATTCACCCCTCCACTTT. Encoded protein: CASSEAENSPLHF.

The chain is built from TRBV5-1 and TRBJ2-1; perhaps TRBD1 as D (5 bases). The CDR3 consists of 16 residues. V was shortened by 0 bases and J by 5 bases, with 15 bases between the two germline ends. Germline V gene lookup returns CDR1 SGHRS and CDR2 YFSETQ. The CDR3 sequence is CASSLARQGGHNEQFF. CDR3 nucleotide sequence: TGCGCCAGCAGCTTGGCCCGTCAGGGTGGACACAATGAGCAGTTCTTC.

This chain connects TRBV19 to TRBJ2-2; 8 positions match TRBD1. J gave up 5 bases and V 0 bases, and 2 bases lay outside the gene matches. The CDR3 totals 15 residues. In germline, CDR1 is LNHDA, CDR2 SQIVND (reference sequence). The CDR3 DNA reads as TGTGCCAGTAGTATAGAGGGACAGGTTACCGGGGAGCTGTTTTTT. It yields the protein CASSIEGQVTGELFF.

The V call is TRBV20-1, the J call TRBJ1-6; unclear D gene. V was shortened by 3 bases and J by 11 bases, with 8 bases between the two germline ends. The V gene's germline CDR1 is DFQATT and CDR2 SNEGSKA (reference sequence). This CDR3 has 11 amino acids. The DNA of the CDR3 is TGCAGTGCTAGGGGGAGGACACCCCTCCACTTT. The encoded protein is CSARGRTPLHF.

The chain recombines TRBV7-8 with TRBJ1-2; a possible D gene is TRBD1 (5 bases). Per the germline V gene, CDR1 is SGHVS and CDR2 is FQNEAQ. V dropped 4 bases and J dropped 2 bases, with 8 bases sitting between them. The CDR3 contains 13 residues. The CDR3 bases are TGTGCCAGCAGCTCACCAGGGAACTATGGCTACACCTTC. Its protein is CASSSPGNYGYTF.